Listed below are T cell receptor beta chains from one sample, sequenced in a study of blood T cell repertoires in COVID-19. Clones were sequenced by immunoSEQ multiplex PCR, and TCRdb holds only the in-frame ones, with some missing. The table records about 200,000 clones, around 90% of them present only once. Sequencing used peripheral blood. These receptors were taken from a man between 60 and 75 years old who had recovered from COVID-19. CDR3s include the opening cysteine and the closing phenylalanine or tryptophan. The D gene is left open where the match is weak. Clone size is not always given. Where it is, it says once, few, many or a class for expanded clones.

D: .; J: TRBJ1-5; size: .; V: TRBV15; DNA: TGTGCCACCAGCAGGGGAGGGCGCCAGCCCCAGCATTTT; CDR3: CATSRGGRQPQHF
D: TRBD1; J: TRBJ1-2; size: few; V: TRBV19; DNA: TGTGCCAGTAGCCGGGACAGGGGGCCTTATGGCTACACCTTC; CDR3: CASSRDRGPYGYTF
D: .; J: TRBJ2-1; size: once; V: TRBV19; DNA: TGTGCCAGTAGTATAACGGGGGTAAACAATGAGCAGTTCTTC; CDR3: CASSITGVNNEQFF
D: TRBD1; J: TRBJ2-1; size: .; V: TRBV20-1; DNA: TGCAGTGCAACCCAGGGGGATGAGCAGTTCTTC; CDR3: CSATQGDEQFF
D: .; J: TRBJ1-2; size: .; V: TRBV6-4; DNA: TGTGCCAGCAGTCCAGTTGGGGGGAGTGGCTACACCTTC; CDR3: CASSPVGGSGYTF
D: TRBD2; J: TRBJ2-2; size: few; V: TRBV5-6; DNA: TGTGCCAGCAGCGGACCCGGGACTAGCGGGGGGCTTGGGGAGCTGTTTTTT; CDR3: CASSGPGTSGGLGELFF
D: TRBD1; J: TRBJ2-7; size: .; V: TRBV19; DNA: TGTGCCAGTAGCACTTCCAGGGGGCGCCGGAACGAGCAGTACTTC; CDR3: CASSTSRGRRNEQYF
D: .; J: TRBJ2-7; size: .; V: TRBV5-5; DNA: TGTGCCAGCAGCACAACAGGGTTGGAGCAGTACTTC; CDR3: CASSTTGLEQYF
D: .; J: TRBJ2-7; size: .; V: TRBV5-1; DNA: TGCGCCAGCAGCCGCCCTCAGACAGGGACTGGGACCTACGAGCAGTACTTC; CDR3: CASSRPQTGTGTYEQYF
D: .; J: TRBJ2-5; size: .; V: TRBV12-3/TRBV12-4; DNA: TGTGCCAGCAGGCCTTGGCAACAAGAGACCCAGTACTTC; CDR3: CASRPWQQETQYF
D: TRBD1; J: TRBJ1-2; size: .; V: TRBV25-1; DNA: TGTGCCAGCAGTGACGCCAGACAGGGGCAGGTCTATGGCTACACCTTC; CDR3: CASSDARQGQVYGYTF
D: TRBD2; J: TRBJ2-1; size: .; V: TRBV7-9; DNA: TGTGCCAGCAGCTTAGCCAGGTCTAGCGGGATTAAAAATGAGCAGTTCTTC; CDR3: CASSLARSSGIKNEQFF
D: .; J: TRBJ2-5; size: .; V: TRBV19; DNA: TGTGCCAGTAGTATAGTGCCAGGGGTTGGGGGAGAGACCCAGTACTTC; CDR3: CASSIVPGVGGETQYF
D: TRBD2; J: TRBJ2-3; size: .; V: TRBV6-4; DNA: TGTGCCAGCAGTGACGACACCCTAGCGGGGGCCAGCACAGATACGCAGTATTTT; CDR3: CASSDDTLAGASTDTQYF
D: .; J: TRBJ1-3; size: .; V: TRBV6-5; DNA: TGTGCCAGTGTCCTAGGAGTTTCTGGAAACACCATATATTTT; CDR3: CASVLGVSGNTIYF
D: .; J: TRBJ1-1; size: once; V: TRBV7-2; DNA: TGTGCCAGCAGCTTTCTCGGGAGGGGGACTGAAGCTTTCTTT; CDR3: CASSFLGRGTEAFF
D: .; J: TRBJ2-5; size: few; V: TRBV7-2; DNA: TGTGCCAGCAGCTTCACAGGGTTCCAAGAGACCCAGTACTTC; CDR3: CASSFTGFQETQYF
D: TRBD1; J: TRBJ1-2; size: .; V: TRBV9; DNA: TGTGCCAGCAGCGTAGCTACAGGGGGAAACTATGGCTACACCTTC; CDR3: CASSVATGGNYGYTF
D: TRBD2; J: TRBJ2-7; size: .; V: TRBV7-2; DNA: TGTGCCAGCAGCCTAATAGCGGGGAACTCCTACGAGCAGTACTTC; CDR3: CASSLIAGNSYEQYF
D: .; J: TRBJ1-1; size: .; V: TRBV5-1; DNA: TGCGCCAGCAGCTTGGGGCAGGAAAGTTCGGCTTTCTTT; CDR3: CASSLGQESSAFF
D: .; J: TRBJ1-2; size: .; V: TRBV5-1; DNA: TGCGCCAGCAGCTCTGATCAGGGAATCGGCTACACCTTC; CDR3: CASSSDQGIGYTF
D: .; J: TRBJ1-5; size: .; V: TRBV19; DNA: TGTGCCAGTAGCCCCGGGTATAGCAATCAGCCCCAGCATTTT; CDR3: CASSPGYSNQPQHF
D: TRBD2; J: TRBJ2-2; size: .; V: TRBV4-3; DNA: TGCGCCAGCAGCCGGGGGACTAGCGGGAGGGCATTGACCGGGGAGCTGTTTTTT; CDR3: CASSRGTSGRALTGELFF
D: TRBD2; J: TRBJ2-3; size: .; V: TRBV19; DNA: TGTGCCAGTAGTATGGCGGGAGGGCCATCAGATACGCAGTATTTT; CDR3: CASSMAGGPSDTQYF
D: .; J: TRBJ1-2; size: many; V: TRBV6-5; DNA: TGTGCCAGCAGGACAGACAACTATGGCTACACCTTC; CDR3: CASRTDNYGYTF
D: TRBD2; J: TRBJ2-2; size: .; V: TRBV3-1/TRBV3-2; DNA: TGTGCCAGCAGACTACTAGCGGGAGGGCCCGGGGAGCTGTTTTTT; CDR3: CASRLLAGGPGELFF
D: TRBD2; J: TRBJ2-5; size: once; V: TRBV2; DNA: TGTGCCAGCAAACGAGGCGGGAGGGGGGGCCAAGAGACCCAGTACTTC; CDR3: CASKRGGRGGQETQYF
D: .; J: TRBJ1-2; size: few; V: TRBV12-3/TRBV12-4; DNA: TGTGCCAGCAGTCCGACGGGATATGGCTACACCTTC; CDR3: CASSPTGYGYTF
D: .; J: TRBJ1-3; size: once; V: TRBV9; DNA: TGTGCCAGCAGCAGAGGAGGGGCTGGGGGAAACACCATATATTTT; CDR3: CASSRGGAGGNTIYF
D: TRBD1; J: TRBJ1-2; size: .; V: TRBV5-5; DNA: TGTGCCAGCAGCTCGGGACAGAAGGGCTACACCTTC; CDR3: CASSSGQKGYTF
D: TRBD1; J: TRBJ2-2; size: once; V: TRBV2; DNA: TGTGCCAGCAAAGGGGGCGGTACCGGGGAGCTGTTTTTT; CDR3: CASKGGGTGELFF
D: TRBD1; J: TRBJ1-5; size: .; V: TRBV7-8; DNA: TGTGCCAGCAGCTTAGGACAGGGGCGCAATCAGCCCCAGCATTTT; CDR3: CASSLGQGRNQPQHF
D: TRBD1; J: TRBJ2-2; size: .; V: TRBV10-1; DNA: TGCGCCAGCAGCTTGACAGGGGAGGACACCGGGGAGCTGTTTTTT; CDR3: CASSLTGEDTGELFF
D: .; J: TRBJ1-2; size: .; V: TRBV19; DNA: TGTGCCAGTACAACACCATCAGGGGATAACTATGGCTACACCTTC; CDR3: CASTTPSGDNYGYTF
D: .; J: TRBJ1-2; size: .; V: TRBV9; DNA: TGTGCCAGCAGCCCCGTGTTGTCTAACTATGGCTACACCTTC; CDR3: CASSPVLSNYGYTF
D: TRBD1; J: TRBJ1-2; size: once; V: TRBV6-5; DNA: TGTGCCAGCAGTTACGGGGCTACAGGGGTCGGCTACACCTTC; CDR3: CASSYGATGVGYTF
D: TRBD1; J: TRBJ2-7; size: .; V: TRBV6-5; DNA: TGTGCCAGCAGTCGGGACAGGGTCTACGAGCAGTACTTC; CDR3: CASSRDRVYEQYF
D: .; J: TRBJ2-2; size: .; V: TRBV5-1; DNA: TGCGCCAGCAGCTTAAAAGCCCCTGGGGGCGCGAACACCGGGGAGCTGTTTTTT; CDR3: CASSLKAPGGANTGELFF
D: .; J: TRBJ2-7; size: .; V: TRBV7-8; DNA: TGTGCCAGCAGCTTCGAACAGGGATCGGAGCAGTACTTC; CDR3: CASSFEQGSEQYF
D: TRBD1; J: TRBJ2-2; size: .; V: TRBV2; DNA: TGTGCCAGCTCCGGGCAGGGGGCGTCGATTTCCACCGGGGAGCTGTTTTTT; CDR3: CASSGQGASISTGELFF